The clone carrying this T cell receptor (beta chain) has only one observation. What it recognizes is unknown. From germline, CDR1 is SGDLS and CDR2 YYNGEE. This CDR3 is built from 13 residues. Trimming shortened V by 0 bases and J by 4 bases, and 5 bases separated the two germline ends. Researchers ran the PCR with 60 Vbeta and 13 Jbeta primers. Original analysis: Among the unique TCR beta chains that a later analysis counted, 70 million to 85 million in all, 10 million to 13 million were shared. Produced via immunoSEQ multiplex PCR; TCRdb's table is partial and in-frame only. V, J and clone size reflect that table, while D and trimming were determined from the DNA. The table has approximately 130,000 clones, around 70% seen once. This sample stems from a study of cytomegalovirus exposure and HLA in healthy donors. Study at large: Out of a few hundred genotyped donors, about 76% belonged to the Caucasian-associated ancestry cluster. General study results and limits: Among TCR beta chains of equal frequency, HLA-associated ones were more clonally expanded in a later analysis. Follow-up analysis found HLA locus-dependent TCR association rates, highest for DRB1 and lowest for HLA-C.

This receptor was identified in a man aged 30-40 years in good health and CMV-seronegative. The sequenced sample was PBMCs. The rearrangement links TRBV9 to TRBJ2-1; D might be TRBD1 (5 bases). The CDR3 sequence is CASSVDRYNEQFF. CDR3 in DNA: TGTGCCAGCAGCGTAGACAGGTACAATGAGCAGTTCTTC.